This is a list of T cell receptor beta chains from one sample in a study of blood T cell repertoires in COVID-19. The method was immunoSEQ multiplex PCR; TCRdb's version includes in-frame clones alone and lacks a portion of them. The sample shows approximately 46,000 clones, approximately 85% of them seen only once. Sample: peripheral blood. These receptors were taken from a human donor in a cohort sampled during active COVID-19. CDR3s include the opening cysteine and the closing phenylalanine or tryptophan. Fields, in order: D gene, clone size, V gene, J gene, CDR3 length, CDR3 protein, CDR3 DNA. D genes are given only for firm matches. Size tells how often a clone was seen (once, few, many) or the class of an expanded clone, and some rows leave it out.

>TRBD2|.|TRBV19|TRBJ2-7|19
CASSVLGTSGGPPSSEQYF
TGTGCCAGTAGTGTGCTCGGGACTAGCGGGGGCCCACCGTCGTCCGAGCAGTACTTC
>.|.|TRBV7-9|TRBJ2-7|12
CASSYSASEQYF
TGTGCCAGCAGCTACTCTGCGAGCGAGCAGTACTTC
>TRBD2|.|TRBV10-3|TRBJ2-1|14
CAISEWTSENEQFF
TGTGCCATCAGTGAGTGGACTAGCGAGAATGAGCAGTTCTTC
>TRBD2|.|TRBV2|TRBJ2-1|16
CASSEEGRGAYNEQFF
TGTGCCAGCAGTGAAGAGGGGCGGGGGGCTTACAATGAGCAGTTCTTC
>.|once|TRBV6-5|TRBJ1-6|15
CASRDPSGFPSPLHF
TGTGCCAGCAGAGACCCCTCAGGGTTCCCTTCACCCCTCCACTTT
>TRBD1|few|TRBV6-2/TRBV6-3|TRBJ1-5|15
CASSSGQGAAQPQHF
TGTGCCAGCAGTTCAGGGCAGGGGGCCGCTCAGCCCCAGCATTTT
>TRBD1|few|TRBV2|TRBJ1-5|15
CASSLDDRENQPQHF
TGTGCCAGCAGTTTAGACGACAGGGAAAATCAGCCCCAGCATTTT
>.|.|TRBV27|TRBJ2-6|15
CASLSPSSGANVLTF
TGTGCCAGCCTAAGTCCTAGCTCTGGGGCCAACGTCCTGACTTTC
>TRBD2|.|TRBV30|TRBJ2-7|16
CAWSGTSGGDPYEQYF
TGTGCCTGGAGTGGGACTAGCGGGGGGGACCCCTACGAGCAGTACTTC
>TRBD2|.|TRBV6-6|TRBJ2-3|13
CASSYVGGGGQYF
TGTGCCAGCAGTTACGTGGGCGGGGGAGGTCAGTATTTT
>.|.|TRBV5-1|TRBJ1-6|14
CASSLAGVYSPLHF
TGCGCCAGCAGCTTGGCGGGGGTGTATTCACCCCTCCACTTT
>.|.|TRBV12-3/TRBV12-4|TRBJ1-3|13
CASSLSYEGTIYF
TGTGCCAGCAGCTTATCCTACGAGGGCACCATATATTTT
>.|.|TRBV4-3|TRBJ1-3|16
CASSQDHRSSGNTIYF
TGCGCCAGCAGCCAAGATCACAGGAGCTCTGGAAACACCATATATTTT
>TRBD2|.|TRBV2|TRBJ2-7|14
CASSRTSGGYEQYF
TGTGCCAGCAGCCGGACTAGCGGGGGGTACGAGCAGTACTTC
>.|.|TRBV5-4|TRBJ2-3|16
CASSLVGQGGTDTQYF
TGTGCCAGCAGCTTGGTAGGTCAGGGTGGCACAGATACGCAGTATTTT
>.|.|TRBV7-6|TRBJ2-1|15
CASSPTGNSYNEQFF
TGTGCCAGCAGCCCTACAGGGAATTCCTACAATGAGCAGTTCTTC
>TRBD1|few|TRBV2|TRBJ2-1|14
CATQDRDVRDEQFF
TGTGCCACCCAAGACAGGGATGTTAGAGATGAGCAGTTCTTC
>.|.|TRBV30|TRBJ1-4|11
CAWSRREKLFF
TGTGCCTGGTCACGGAGGGAAAAACTGTTTTTT
>TRBD1|.|TRBV3-1/TRBV3-2|TRBJ2-1|16
CASSRLLGTGDNEQFF
TGTGCCAGCAGCAGACTCTTAGGGACAGGGGACAATGAGCAGTTCTTC
>TRBD2|.|TRBV30|TRBJ2-1|14
CACPGQRGYNEQFF
TGTGCCTGCCCCGGGCAGCGGGGCTACAATGAGCAGTTCTTC
>TRBD1|.|TRBV19|TRBJ2-7|13
CASSSYRGYEQYF
TGTGCCAGTAGTTCATACAGGGGCTACGAGCAGTACTTC
>TRBD2|once|TRBV4-3|TRBJ2-3|16
CASSQDWGTTGDTQYF
TGCGCCAGCAGCCAAGATTGGGGGACTACCGGGGATACGCAGTATTTT
>.|.|TRBV23-1|TRBJ2-7|15
CARWVGAGSSYEQYF
TGCGCCAGATGGGTGGGGGCAGGGTCCTCCTACGAGCAGTACTTC
>.|.|TRBV20-1|TRBJ1-2|13
CSASVPVNYGYTF
TGCAGTGCTAGTGTCCCAGTGAACTATGGCTACACCTTC
>.|once|TRBV19|TRBJ2-2|12
CASSTSTRELFF
TGTGCCAGTAGTACCTCGACAAGGGAGCTGTTTTTT
>TRBD1|.|TRBV9|TRBJ2-5|14
CASSVGQGWETQYF
TGTGCCAGCAGCGTAGGACAGGGGTGGGAGACCCAGTACTTC
>.|.|TRBV5-5|TRBJ2-6|15
CASSFLNSGANVLTF
TGTGCCAGCAGCTTCTTAAACTCTGGGGCCAACGTCCTGACTTTC
>TRBD1|.|TRBV5-5|TRBJ1-4|16
CASSLGRGRLDEKLFF
TGTGCCAGCAGCTTGGGTAGGGGGCGGTTGGATGAAAAACTGTTTTTT
>.|.|TRBV7-2|TRBJ2-5|14
CASSPYHEQETQYF
TGTGCCAGCAGCCCCTACCACGAACAAGAGACCCAGTACTTC
>.|.|TRBV18|TRBJ1-4|15
CASSPTAGASEKLFF
TGTGCCAGCTCACCTACGGCAGGGGCAAGTGAAAAACTGTTTTTT
>.|.|TRBV7-8|TRBJ1-1|13
CASSFGGPTEAFF
TGTGCCAGCAGCTTCGGGGGGCCTACTGAAGCTTTCTTT
>.|.|TRBV2|TRBJ2-1|14
CASSEGANYAEQFF
TGTGCCAGCAGTGAAGGAGCGAACTACGCCGAGCAGTTCTTC
>TRBD1|.|TRBV20-1|TRBJ1-2|11
CSARDRAGYTF
TGCAGTGCAAGGGACAGGGCTGGCTACACCTTC
>.|.|TRBV11-2|TRBJ2-7|13
CASSLGGSYEQYF
TGTGCCAGCAGCCTGGGGGGCTCCTACGAGCAGTACTTC
>TRBD1|.|TRBV3-1/TRBV3-2|TRBJ2-1|12
CASSHTGDEQFF
TGTGCCAGCAGCCATACAGGGGATGAGCAGTTCTTC
>.|.|TRBV15|TRBJ1-4|16
CATSRPRVKRDEKLFF
TGTGCCACCAGCAGACCTCGGGTTAAGAGGGATGAAAAACTGTTTTTT
>.|few|TRBV19|TRBJ1-4|14
CASSTGQSNEKLFF
TGTGCCAGTAGTACGGGACAAAGTAATGAAAAACTGTTTTTT
>TRBD1|.|TRBV6-5|TRBJ2-7|13
CASSQYRGDEQYF
TGTGCCAGCAGCCAGTACAGGGGAGACGAGCAGTACTTC
>.|.|TRBV7-9|TRBJ1-2|17
CASSLSTGSRRGVGYTF
TGTGCCAGCAGCTTAAGTACAGGGTCCCGTCGGGGGGTCGGCTACACCTTC
>.|.|TRBV5-6|TRBJ2-5|12
CASSLYQETQYF
TGTGCCAGCAGCCTCTACCAAGAGACCCAGTACTTC
>.|.|TRBV7-9|TRBJ1-4|14
CASSASAANEKLFF
TGTGCCAGTTCCGCCAGTGCTGCCAATGAAAAACTGTTTTTT
>TRBD1|medium-sized|TRBV9|TRBJ2-3|17
CASSVEGTGSSTDTQYF
TGTGCCAGCAGCGTAGAAGGGACAGGGTCAAGCACAGATACGCAGTATTTT
>TRBD2|few|TRBV10-3|TRBJ2-3|14
CAIRSSGGGDTQYF
TGTGCCATCAGATCTAGCGGGGGAGGGGATACGCAGTATTTT
>.|few|TRBV3-1/TRBV3-2|TRBJ2-5|15
CASSPRTFPGETQYF
TGTGCCAGCAGCCCCCGGACGTTCCCGGGGGAGACCCAGTACTTC
>.|.|TRBV9|TRBJ2-5|14
CASSATDRQETQYF
TGTGCCAGCAGCGCTACCGACAGACAAGAGACCCAGTACTTC
>TRBD1|.|TRBV2|TRBJ1-4|15
CASSRQGATNEKLFF
TGTGCCAGCAGTCGACAGGGGGCAACTAATGAAAAACTGTTTTTT
>.|.|TRBV28|TRBJ2-3|16
CASRPLGDTSTDTQYF
TGTGCCAGCAGACCCCTCGGGGACACCAGCACAGATACGCAGTATTTT
>.|few|TRBV2|TRBJ2-5|12
CASSEGRETQYF
TGTGCCAGCAGTGAGGGGCGGGAGACCCAGTACTTC
>TRBD1|.|TRBV11-2|TRBJ2-2|14
CASSPRGRTGELFF
TGTGCCAGCAGCCCCAGGGGGCGCACCGGGGAGCTGTTTTTT
>TRBD2|.|TRBV3-1/TRBV3-2|TRBJ2-7|14
CASSSGGLRYEQYF
TGTGCCAGCAGTTCGGGGGGACTCAGGTACGAGCAGTACTTC
>.|.|TRBV4-1|TRBJ1-6|18
CASSLTRRSDSIGSPLHF
TGCGCCAGCAGCCTAACTAGGAGATCAGACTCTATCGGTTCACCCCTCCACTTT
>.|.|TRBV19|TRBJ2-3|13
CASSTGSERAQYF
TGTGCCAGTAGTACTGGTAGCGAGAGGGCGCAGTATTTT